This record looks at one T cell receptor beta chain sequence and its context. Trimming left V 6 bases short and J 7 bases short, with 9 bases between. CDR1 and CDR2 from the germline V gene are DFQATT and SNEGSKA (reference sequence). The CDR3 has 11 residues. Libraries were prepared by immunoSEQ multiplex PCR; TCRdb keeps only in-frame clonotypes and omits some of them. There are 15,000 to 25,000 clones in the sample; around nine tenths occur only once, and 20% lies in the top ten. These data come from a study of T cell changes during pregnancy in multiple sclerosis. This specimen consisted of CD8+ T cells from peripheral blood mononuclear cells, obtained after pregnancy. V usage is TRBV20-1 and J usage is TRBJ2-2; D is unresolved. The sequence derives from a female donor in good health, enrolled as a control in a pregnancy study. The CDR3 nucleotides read TGCAGTGCCCCCTCGGTCGGGGAGCTGTTTTTT. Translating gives CSAPSVGELFF.